The 4 T cell receptor beta chains below all came from one sample that was sequenced in a study of blood T cell repertoires in COVID-19. The method was immunoSEQ multiplex PCR; TCRdb's version includes in-frame clones alone and lacks a portion of them. Of approximately 180,000 clones listed, more than 70% are singletons. What was sequenced was peripheral blood. Every receptor here comes from a human donor in a cohort sampled during active COVID-19.

The genes are TRBV7-2 and TRBJ2-7, with 9 bases identical to TRBD1. CDR1 is SGHTA and CDR2 is FQGNSA in the germline V gene. There are 13 residues in the CDR3. V trimming: 6 bases; J trimming: 6 bases; junction bases outside the gene matches: 6. Written as DNA, the CDR3 is TGTGCCAGCAGACGGGACAGGGCTTTCGAGCAGTACTTC. Translated: CASRRDRAFEQYF.

The rearrangement links TRBV27 to TRBJ2-3; TRBD1 matches at 7 bases. The CDR3 is made up of 14 amino acids. V lost 2 bases, J lost 4 bases, and 3 bases stayed unmatched. The germline V gene has CDR1 MNHEY and CDR2 SMNVEV (reference sequence). In DNA form, the CDR3 reads TGTGCCAGCAGTTTAAAGGGGGCCTCAGATACGCAGTATTTT. Residues: CASSLKGASDTQYF.

This chain uses TRBV19 with TRBJ2-7; 8 nucleotides align to TRBD2. The V segment lost 1 base and the J segment 6 bases; nucleotides outside the gene matches: 5. Germline V CDR1 and CDR2: LNHDA, SQIVND (reference sequence). This CDR3 region has 14 residues. The CDR3 here is CASSIAGGNSEQYF. CDR3 bases: TGTGCCAGTAGTATAGCGGGGGGGAATTCCGAGCAGTACTTC. Full variable domain (rest looked up from reference TRBV19 and TRBJ2-7): DGGITQSPKYLFRKEGQNVTLSCEQNLNHDAMYWYRQDPGQGLRLIYYSQIVNDFQKGDIAEGYSVSREKKESFPLTVTSAQKNPTAFYLCASSIAGGNSEQYFGPGTRLTVT.

The V call is TRBV10-2, the J call TRBJ1-1; 9 bases fit TRBD1. The V gene end was trimmed by 5 bases and the J gene end by 3 bases; junction bases not matched to a gene: 1. CDR3 length: 13 residues. Germline CDR1 and CDR2: WSHSY and SAAADI. The CDR3 region is CASSRQGDTEAFF. The CDR3 DNA is TGCGCCAGCAGTCGACAGGGGGACACTGAAGCTTTCTTT.